This T cell receptor (beta chain) was sequenced for a study of beta chain features in type 1 diabetes. Researchers reported sorting CD4+ naive, central memory, regulatory and stem cell-like memory cells via CD45RO/CCR7/CD25/CD127/CD95/CD27. This CDR3 is 13 amino acids long. The V gene end was trimmed by 1 base and the J gene end by 10 bases; junction bases not matched to a gene: 4. The germline V gene encodes CDR1 SGHRS and CDR2 YFSETQ. All of the isolated RNA was reverse transcribed, so expressed TCRB transcripts were sequenced. Samples of naive, central memory and regulatory T cells yielded a mean of around 3.4 million reads. Assay used: immunoSEQ multiplex PCR; TCRdb lists only in-frame clones, some missing. The table shows some 230,000 clones, with 9.6% occurring only once.

V and J are TRBV5-1 and TRBJ2-1; TRBD1 agrees at 8 bases. Sequencing used naive CD4+ T cells from blood. This clonotype was sampled from a woman aged 18-30 years in good health. This CDR3 is CASSLQGAKEQFF. The CDR3 DNA reads as TGCGCCAGCAGCTTGCAGGGGGCGAAGGAGCAGTTCTTC.